This passage covers 6 T cell receptor beta chains from one sample sequenced in a study of cytomegalovirus exposure and HLA in healthy donors. 60 Vbeta and 13 Jbeta primers were used in PCR. Sequencing was performed with immunoSEQ multiplex PCR; in TCRdb, only in-frame clones are kept and a portion is missing. Among approximately 90,000 clones, roughly 80% were seen once, and the ten largest hold approximately 2.1%. Sequencing was carried out using PBMCs. The receptors were sampled from a man in his forties or fifties in good health and CMV-seronegative.

V and J are TRBV5-1 and TRBJ2-3; D perhaps matches TRBD1 (7 bases). The CDR3 contains 15 residues. The germline V gene encodes CDR1 SGHRS and CDR2 YFSETQ. V lost 0 bases and J lost 8, with 16 bases in between. The CDR3 DNA reads TGCGCCAGCAGCTTGGGACAGGGAGGAGGGGCTACGCAGTATTTT. Its translation is CASSLGQGGGATQYF. Supplemented by reference TRBV5-1 and TRBJ2-3, the full variable domain reads KAGVTQTPRYLIKTRGQQVTLSCSPISGHRSVSWYQQTPGQGLQFLFEYFSETQRNKGNFPGRFSGRQFSNSRSEMNVSTLELGDSALYLCASSLGQGGGATQYFGPGTRLTVL.

This clone was observed a single time. The chain uses TRBV6-1 and TRBJ2-7, with D possibly TRBD1 on 6 matching bases. CDR1 is MNHNS and CDR2 is SASEGT in the germline V gene. This CDR3 is built from 16 residues. V was clipped by 4 bases and J by 3 bases, with 19 bases between them. CDR3 nucleotides: TGTGCCAGCAGTGGCCTATACAGGGCCGACAGCTACGAGCAGTACTTC. The encoded protein is CASSGLYRADSYEQYF.

The V call is TRBV7-6, the J call TRBJ2-1; D is unresolved. The V gene lost 5 bases and the J gene lost 4 bases, with 9 bases spanning the gap. The CDR3 contains 13 residues. Germline V CDR1 and CDR2: SGHVS, FNYEAQ. The CDR3 region has the DNA TGTGCCAGCAGCCCCGGGTCTTACAATGAGCAGTTCTTC. This codes for CASSPGSYNEQFF.

The chain couples TRBV15 to TRBJ1-2, with TRBD1 matching 7 bases. This CDR3 is 13 amino acids long. Germline V gives CDR1 LNHNV, CDR2 YYDKDF (reference sequence). The V segment lost 4 bases and the J segment 8 bases; nucleotides outside the gene matches: 7. CDR3 nucleotide sequence: TGTGCCACCAGCAATCGACAGGGTCGGGGCTACACCTTC. Translated, it gives CATSNRQGRGYTF.

The chain is built from TRBV30 and TRBJ2-1; 16 bases are shared with TRBD2. Germline CDR1 and CDR2: GTSNPN and SVGIG (reference sequence). V lost 2 bases and J lost 0; bases outside the gene matches: 7. The CDR3 has 19 residues. This CDR3 reads CAWSPGLAGGRVSYNEQFF. CDR3 DNA sequence: TGTGCCTGGAGTCCGGGACTAGCGGGAGGGCGGGTCTCCTACAATGAGCAGTTCTTC.

This clone was seen only once. The chain employs TRBV9 and TRBJ1-1; no clear D. V lost 3 bases, J lost 5 bases, and 17 bases lay in between. Germline V gene data show CDR1 as SGDLS and CDR2 as YYNGEE. This CDR3 has 15 amino acids. CDR3 nucleotides: TGTGCCAGCAGCGCCCCGGGGTCCGAGGGAACTGAAGCTTTCTTT. Its translation is CASSAPGSEGTEAFF.